This T cell receptor (beta chain) was captured by sequencing in a study of cytotoxic CD8 clonotypes in ibrutinib-treated CLL. This clone appeared a few times. Germline assignment: CDR1 SGHDT and CDR2 YYEEEE. This CDR3 comprises 11 residues. Trimming cost V 0 bases and J 7 bases, with 5 bases left between them. TCRdb's table, derived via immunoSEQ multiplex PCR, lists solely in-frame clones and lacks some. The table has approximately 330,000 clones, more than 65% seen once; the top ten hold over 5%. The TCR comes from a human donor with chronic lymphocytic leukemia. The specimen comprised PBMCs, sampled before ibrutinib treatment. The gene calls are TRBV5-6 and TRBJ2-7, with D possibly TRBD2 on 5 matching bases. The CDR3 protein is CASSLGGEQYF. The CDR3 DNA reads as TGTGCCAGCAGCTTGGGCGGGGAGCAGTACTTC.